This T cell receptor (beta chain) was observed in a study of early T cells in non-severe SARS-CoV-2 infection. In the library, individual cDNA molecules carried attached unique molecular identifiers. Using its own MiXCR run on the 5' RACE reads, TCRdb lists one record per CDR3 protein. The profile shows fewer than 95,000 distinct CDR3 sequences, 16% of them singletons. This sample comprised whole blood, obtained at baseline. The clonotype was recovered from an adult who was a healthcare worker with PCR-confirmed SARS-CoV-2 infection or an uninfected control (not recorded which).

The CDR3 protein is CASSFVREGSDTQYF. The CDR3, as DNA: TGTGCCAGCAGTTTCGTGAGGGAGGGTTCAGATACGCAGTATTTT. V gene TRBV27 combines with J gene TRBJ2-3; TRBD2 matches at 7 bases. Per the germline V gene, CDR1 is MNHEY and CDR2 is SMNVEV (reference sequence). Unmatched junction bases numbered 7, after V lost 3 bases and J lost 4 bases. The CDR3 is 15 residues long.